This TCR beta chain was observed in a study of T cell responses to AZD1222 COVID-19 vaccine. Study-wide background: Whether given at about 4 or about 12 weeks, second doses were pooled.

After removal of 6 bases from V and 4 bases from J, the junction contained 6 bases not matched to a gene. The CDR3 contains 15 residues. The germline gives CDR1 MNHEY, CDR2 SVGAGI. Points on this clone: Its specificity is not known.

Whole-study findings and limits: A rise in Spike-specific TCR breadth and depth followed two AZD1222 doses. Baseline seropositivity occurred in only a handful of AZD1222 recipients. Of spike-specific TCRs, nearly half reportedly target regions left unmutated in variants.

The assay was immunoSEQ multiplex PCR, and TCRdb's table has in-frame clones only and misses some. The sample has approximately 70,000 clones; around nine tenths are singletons. The rearrangement joins TRBV6-5 to TRBJ1-3, with 10 bases identical to TRBD1. The sequencing here drew on peripheral blood, taken on day 0 of AZD1222 vaccination. This receptor was identified in an adult in good health. The CDR3 protein is CASRTGTGVGNTIYF. The CDR3 coding sequence is TGTGCCAGCAGGACCGGGACAGGGGTCGGAAACACCATATATTTT.